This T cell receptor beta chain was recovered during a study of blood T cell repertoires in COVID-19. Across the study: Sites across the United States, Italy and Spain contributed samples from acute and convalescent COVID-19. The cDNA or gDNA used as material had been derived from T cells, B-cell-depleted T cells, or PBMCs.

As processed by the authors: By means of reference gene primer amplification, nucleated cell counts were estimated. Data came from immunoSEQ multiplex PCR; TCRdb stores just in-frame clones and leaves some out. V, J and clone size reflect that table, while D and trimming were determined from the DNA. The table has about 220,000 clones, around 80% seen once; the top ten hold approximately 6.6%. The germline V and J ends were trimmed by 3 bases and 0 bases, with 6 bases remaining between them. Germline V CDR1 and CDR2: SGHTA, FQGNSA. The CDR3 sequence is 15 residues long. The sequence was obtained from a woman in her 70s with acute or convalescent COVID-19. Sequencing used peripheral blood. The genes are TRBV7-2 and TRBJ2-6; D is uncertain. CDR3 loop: CASSFWLSGANVLTF. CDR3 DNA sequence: TGTGCCAGCAGCTTCTGGCTCTCTGGGGCCAACGTCCTGACTTTC. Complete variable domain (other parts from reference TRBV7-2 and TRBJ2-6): GAGVSQSPSNKVTEKGKDVELRCDPISGHTALYWYRQSLGQGLEFLIYFQGNSAPDKSGLPSDRFSAERTGGSVSTLTIQRTQQEDSAVYLCASSFWLSGANVLTFGAGSRLTVL.